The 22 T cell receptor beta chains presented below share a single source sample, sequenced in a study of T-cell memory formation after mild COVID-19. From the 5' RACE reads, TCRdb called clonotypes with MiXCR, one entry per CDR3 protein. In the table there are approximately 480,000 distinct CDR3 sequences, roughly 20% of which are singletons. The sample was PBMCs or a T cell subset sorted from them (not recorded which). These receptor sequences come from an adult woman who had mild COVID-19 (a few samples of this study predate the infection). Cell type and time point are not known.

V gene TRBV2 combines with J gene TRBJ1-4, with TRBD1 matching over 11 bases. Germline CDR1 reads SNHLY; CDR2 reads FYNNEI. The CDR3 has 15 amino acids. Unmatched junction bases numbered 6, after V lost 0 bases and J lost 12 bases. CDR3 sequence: CASSEAQGTGGELFF. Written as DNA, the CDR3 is TGTGCCAGCAGTGAAGCGCAAGGGACAGGGGGAGAACTGTTTTTT.

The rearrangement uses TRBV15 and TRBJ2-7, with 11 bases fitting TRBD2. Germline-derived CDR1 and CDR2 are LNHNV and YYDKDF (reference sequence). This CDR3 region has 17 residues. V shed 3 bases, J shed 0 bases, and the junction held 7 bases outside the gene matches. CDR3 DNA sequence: TGTGCCACCAGCAGCCCCCCCGGGACTAGCGGCTCCTACGAGCAGTACTTC. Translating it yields CATSSPPGTSGSYEQYF.

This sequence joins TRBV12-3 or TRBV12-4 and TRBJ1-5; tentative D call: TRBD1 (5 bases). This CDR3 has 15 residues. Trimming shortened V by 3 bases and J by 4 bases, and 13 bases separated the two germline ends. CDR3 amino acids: CASSFRHDSNQPQHF. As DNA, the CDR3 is TGTGCCAGCAGTTTCCGTCACGACAGTAATCAGCCCCAGCATTTT.

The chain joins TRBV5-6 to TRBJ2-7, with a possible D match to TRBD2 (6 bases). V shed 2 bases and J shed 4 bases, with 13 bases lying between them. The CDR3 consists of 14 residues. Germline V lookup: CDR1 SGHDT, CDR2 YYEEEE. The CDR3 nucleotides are TGTGCCAGCAGCTTTGGGGCGGGGAGTTACGAGCAGTACTTC. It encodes CASSFGAGSYEQYF.

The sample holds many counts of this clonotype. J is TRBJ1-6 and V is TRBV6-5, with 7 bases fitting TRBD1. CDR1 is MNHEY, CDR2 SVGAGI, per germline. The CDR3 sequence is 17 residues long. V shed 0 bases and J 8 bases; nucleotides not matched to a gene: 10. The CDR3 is CASSYSIEGARYSPLHF. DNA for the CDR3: TGTGCCAGCAGTTACTCGATTGAGGGGGCGAGGTATTCACCCCTCCACTTT.

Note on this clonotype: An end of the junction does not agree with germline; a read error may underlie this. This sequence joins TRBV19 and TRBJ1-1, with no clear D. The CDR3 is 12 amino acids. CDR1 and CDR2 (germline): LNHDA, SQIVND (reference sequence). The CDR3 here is CASGMVGTEAFF. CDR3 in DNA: TGTGCCAGTGGTATGGTTGGAACTGAAGCTTTCTTT.

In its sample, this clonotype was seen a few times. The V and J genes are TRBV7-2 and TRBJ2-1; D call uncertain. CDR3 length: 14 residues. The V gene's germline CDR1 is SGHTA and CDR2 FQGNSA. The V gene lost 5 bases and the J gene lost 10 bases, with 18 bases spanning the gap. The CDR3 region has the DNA TGTGCCAGCAGCCCGCCAAACGGCCTGGGGGAGCAGTTCTTC. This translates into CASSPPNGLGEQFF.

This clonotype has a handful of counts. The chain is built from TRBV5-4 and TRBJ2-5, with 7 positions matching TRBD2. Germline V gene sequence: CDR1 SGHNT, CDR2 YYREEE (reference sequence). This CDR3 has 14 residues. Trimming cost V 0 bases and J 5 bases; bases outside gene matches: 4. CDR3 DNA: TGTGCCAGCAGCTTGGAGCGAGCGGGGGAGACCCAGTACTTC. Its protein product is CASSLERAGETQYF. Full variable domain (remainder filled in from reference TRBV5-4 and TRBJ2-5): ETGVTQSPTHLIKTRGQQVTLRCSSQSGHNTVSWYQQALGQGPQFIFQYYREEENGRGNFPPRFSGLQFPNYSSELNVNALELDDSALYLCASSLERAGETQYFGPGTRLLVL.

CDR3 protein: CAISDGTREQYF. The CDR3 bases are TGTGCCATCAGTGATGGGACACGGGAGCAGTACTTC. The V call is TRBV10-3, the J call TRBJ2-7; D might be TRBD1 (6 bases). The length of the CDR3 is 12 residues. Looked up from germline, CDR1 is ENHRY and CDR2 is SYGVKD. V lost 3 bases, J lost 7 bases, and 10 bases lay in between.

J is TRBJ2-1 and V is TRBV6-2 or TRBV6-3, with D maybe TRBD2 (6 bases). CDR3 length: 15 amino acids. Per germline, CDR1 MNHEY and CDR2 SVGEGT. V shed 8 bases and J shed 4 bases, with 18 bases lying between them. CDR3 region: CASCRLAAGYNEQFF. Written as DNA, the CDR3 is TGTGCCAGCTGCCGGCTGGCGGCGGGATACAATGAGCAGTTCTTC.

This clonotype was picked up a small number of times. CDR3 region: CASSSRGRLQETQYF. CDR3 DNA: TGTGCCAGCAGCTCAAGAGGACGTTTACAAGAGACCCAGTACTTC. The rearrangement uses TRBV7-9 and TRBJ2-5; D is undetermined. The ends were cut back, 4 bases at V and 2 bases at J, with 14 bases in the middle. Germline values: CDR1 SEHNR, CDR2 FQNEAQ (reference sequence). The CDR3 covers 15 residues. Variable domain in full (rest from reference TRBV7-9 and TRBJ2-5): DTGVSQNPRHKITKRGQNVTFRCDPISEHNRLYWYRQTLGQGPEFLTYFQNEAQLEKSRLLSDRFSAERPKGSFSTLEIQRTEQGDSAMYLCASSSRGRLQETQYFGPGTRLLVL.

DNA for the CDR3: TGTGCCACCAGCAGAGCTGTGGGACTAGCCCCCTACGAGCAGTACTTC. Translation gives CATSRAVGLAPYEQYF. The rearrangement uses TRBV15 and TRBJ2-7; 9 nucleotides agree with TRBD2. Trimming removed 1 base from V and 2 bases from J; junction bases left unmatched: 6. The V gene's germline CDR1 is LNHNV and CDR2 YYDKDF (reference sequence). There are 16 residues in the CDR3.

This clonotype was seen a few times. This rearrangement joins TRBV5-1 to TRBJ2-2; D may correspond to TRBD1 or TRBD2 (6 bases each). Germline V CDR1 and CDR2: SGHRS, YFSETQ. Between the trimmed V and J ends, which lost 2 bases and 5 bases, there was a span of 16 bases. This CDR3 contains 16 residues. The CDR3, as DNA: TGCGCCAGCAGCTTTGGCGAGGAGGGGGTTACCGGGGAGCTGTTTTTT. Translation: CASSFGEEGVTGELFF.

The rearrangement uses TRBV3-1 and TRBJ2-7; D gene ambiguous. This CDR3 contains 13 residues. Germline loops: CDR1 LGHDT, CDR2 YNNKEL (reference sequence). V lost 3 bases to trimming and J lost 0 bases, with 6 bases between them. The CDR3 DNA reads TGTGCCAGCAGCCACCTATCCTCCTACGAGCAGTACTTC. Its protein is CASSHLSSYEQYF.

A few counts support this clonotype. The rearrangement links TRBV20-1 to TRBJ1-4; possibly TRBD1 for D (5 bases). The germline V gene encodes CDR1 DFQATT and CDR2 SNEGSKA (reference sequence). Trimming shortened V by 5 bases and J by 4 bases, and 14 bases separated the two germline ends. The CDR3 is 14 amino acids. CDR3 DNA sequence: TGCAGTGCTGTACCAGGGTTGGTTAATGAAAAACTGTTTTTT. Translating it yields CSAVPGLVNEKLFF.

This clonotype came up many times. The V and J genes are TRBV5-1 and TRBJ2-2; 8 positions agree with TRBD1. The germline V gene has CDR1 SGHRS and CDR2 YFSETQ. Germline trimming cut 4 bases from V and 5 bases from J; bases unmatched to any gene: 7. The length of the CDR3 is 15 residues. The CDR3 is CASSPGQGPTGELFF. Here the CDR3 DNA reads TGCGCCAGCAGCCCAGGACAGGGACCGACCGGGGAGCTGTTTTTT.

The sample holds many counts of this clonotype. In DNA, the CDR3 is TGTGCCAGCAGCAGCACTAGCGCGGATGAGCAGTTCTTC. Protein: CASSSTSADEQFF. The gene calls are TRBV7-9 and TRBJ2-1, with 7 nucleotides matching TRBD2. The CDR3 is 13 residues long. CDR1 SEHNR and CDR2 FQNEAQ come from the germline V gene (reference sequence). V was pared by 5 bases and J by 8 bases, with 6 bases of the junction left unmatched.

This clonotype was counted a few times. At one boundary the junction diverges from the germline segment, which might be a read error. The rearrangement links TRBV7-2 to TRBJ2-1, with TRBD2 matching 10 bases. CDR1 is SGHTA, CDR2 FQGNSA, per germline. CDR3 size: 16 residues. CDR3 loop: CASSQRGIAGGSSVVF. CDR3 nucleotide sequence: TGTGCCAGCAGTCAAAGGGGGATAGCGGGAGGTTCAAGCGTGGTCTTC.

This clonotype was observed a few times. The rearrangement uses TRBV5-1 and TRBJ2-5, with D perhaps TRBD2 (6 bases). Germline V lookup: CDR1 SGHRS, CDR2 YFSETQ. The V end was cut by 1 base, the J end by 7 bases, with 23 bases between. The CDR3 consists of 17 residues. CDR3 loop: CASSLRGTAYLRGTQYF. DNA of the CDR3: TGCGCCAGCAGCTTGCGGGGGACTGCGTACCTAAGGGGGACCCAGTACTTC.

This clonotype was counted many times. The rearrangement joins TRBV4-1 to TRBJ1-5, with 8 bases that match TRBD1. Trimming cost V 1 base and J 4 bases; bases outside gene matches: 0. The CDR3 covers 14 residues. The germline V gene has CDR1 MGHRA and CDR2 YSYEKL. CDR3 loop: CASSQGTGNQPQHF. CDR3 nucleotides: TGCGCCAGCAGCCAAGGGACAGGGAATCAGCCCCAGCATTTT.

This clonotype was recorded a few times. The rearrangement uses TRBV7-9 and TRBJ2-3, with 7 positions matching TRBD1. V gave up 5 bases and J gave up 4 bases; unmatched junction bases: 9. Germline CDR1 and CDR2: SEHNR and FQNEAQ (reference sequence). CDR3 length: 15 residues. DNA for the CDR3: TGTGCCAGCAGCCAGACAGGGACAAAGGCAGATACGCAGTATTTT. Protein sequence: CASSQTGTKADTQYF.

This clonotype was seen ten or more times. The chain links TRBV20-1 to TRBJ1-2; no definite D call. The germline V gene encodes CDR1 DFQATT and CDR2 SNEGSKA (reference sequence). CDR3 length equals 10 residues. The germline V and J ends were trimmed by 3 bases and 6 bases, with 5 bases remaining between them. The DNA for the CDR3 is TGCAGTGCTAGCCCGAATGGCTACACCTTC. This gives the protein CSASPNGYTF.